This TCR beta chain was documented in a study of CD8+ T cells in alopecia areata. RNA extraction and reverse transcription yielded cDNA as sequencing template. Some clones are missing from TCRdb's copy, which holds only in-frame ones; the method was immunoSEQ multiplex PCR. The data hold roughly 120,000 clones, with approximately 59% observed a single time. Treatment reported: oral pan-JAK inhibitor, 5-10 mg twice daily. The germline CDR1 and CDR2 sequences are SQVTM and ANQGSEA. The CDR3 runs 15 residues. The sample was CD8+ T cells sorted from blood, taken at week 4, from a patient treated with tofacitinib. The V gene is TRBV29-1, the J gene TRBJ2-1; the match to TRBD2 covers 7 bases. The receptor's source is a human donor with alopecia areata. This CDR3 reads CTVPAGRDSYNEQFF. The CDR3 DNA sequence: TGCACCGTGCCAGCGGGGCGAGACTCCTACAATGAGCAGTTCTTC.